This T cell receptor beta chain emerged from a study of blood T cell repertoires in COVID-19. V was pared by 2 bases and J by 3 bases, with 20 bases between. Looked up from germline, CDR1 is SGHRS and CDR2 is YFSETQ. The CDR3 is 17 amino acids. Assay used: immunoSEQ multiplex PCR; TCRdb lists only in-frame clones, some missing. The data show 100,000 to 150,000 clones, about 79% seen once. Input material: peripheral blood. This chain connects TRBV5-1 to TRBJ1-2; D gene ambiguous. This sequence was found in a man in his forties with active or convalescent COVID-19. The CDR3 reads CASSFRVGGSLHYGYTF. The CDR3 bases are TGCGCCAGCAGCTTTAGGGTGGGAGGGTCCCTCCACTATGGCTACACCTTC.